The 32 T cell receptor beta chains listed next were all sequenced from one sample in a study of human T cells and chemical hapten exposure. TCRdb re-called the RACE reads with MiXCR, one entry per CDR3 protein. The table records 150,000 to 200,000 distinct CDR3 sequences, about 22% of them present only once. Described time point: patch test 1, 2 weeks after DPC sensitization. Treatment given: therapeutic diphenylcyclopropenone sensitization with weekly scalp DPC. Sequenced material: whole blood, taken in connection with sensitization to the hapten diphenylcyclopropenone (DPC). These receptors all come from a woman aged 45-65 years with alopecia areata. Some clones in this sample may be carry-over from other donors' samples.

This clonotype was observed a handful of times. CDR3 amino acids: CASSLTANSNQPQHF. DNA of the CDR3: TGTGCCAGCAGCTTGACAGCAAATAGCAATCAGCCCCAGCATTTT. The gene calls are TRBV7-6 and TRBJ1-5; D is possibly TRBD1 (5 bases). The CDR3 spans 15 residues. V lost 3 bases and J lost 0, with 9 bases in between. Germline V lookup: CDR1 SGHVS, CDR2 FNYEAQ.

This clonotype was recorded a few times. This chain joins TRBV7-8 and TRBJ2-7; D remains unclear. The CDR3 is 13 amino acids. The V gene's germline CDR1 is SGHVS and CDR2 FQNEAQ. V lost 2 bases, J lost 2 bases, and 7 bases lay in between. The CDR3 bases are TGTGCCAGCAGCTTACCGGCCACCTACGAGCAGTACTTC. It specifies CASSLPATYEQYF.

This clonotype was found a few times. This chain uses TRBV7-9 with TRBJ2-2, with TRBD2 as a possible D gene (5 bases). The CDR3 has 17 amino acids. The V gene lost 2 bases and the J gene lost 0 bases, with 13 bases spanning the gap. The germline gives CDR1 SEHNR, CDR2 FQNEAQ (reference sequence). CDR3 in DNA: TGTGCCAGCAGCTTACGGGCTAGCACCGCGAACACCGGGGAGCTGTTTTTT. This gives the protein CASSLRASTANTGELFF.

The chain is built from TRBV4-2 and TRBJ2-2; 9 bases are a match to TRBD2. Unmatched junction bases numbered 6, after V lost 7 bases and J lost 0 bases. CDR3 size: 16 residues. CDR1 LGHNA and CDR2 YNFKEQ come from the germline V gene. The DNA for the CDR3 is TGTGCCAGCAACCCAGTAGCGGGGGCGAACACCGGGGAGCTGTTTTTT. This codes for CASNPVAGANTGELFF.

As for this clonotype: One junction end disagrees with the germline gene, perhaps due to a read error. This chain joins TRBV16 and TRBJ2-2; 7 positions agree with TRBD1. The CDR3 runs 15 residues. Germline assignment: CDR1 KGHSY and CDR2 FQNENV. This CDR3 is CVSSQPDRETGELFF. CDR3 nucleotide sequence: TGTGTCAGCAGCCAGCCCGACAGGGAAACCGGGGAGCTGTTTTTT.

This chain connects TRBV6-5 to TRBJ2-7; no clear D gene. The V gene lost 7 bases and the J gene lost 5 bases, with 18 bases spanning the gap. CDR3 length: 14 residues. Germline CDR1 MNHEY, CDR2 SVGAGI. CDR3 coding DNA: TGTGCCAGCACTAAGGCTCGGAGTGGTCACGAGCAGTACTTC. Protein: CASTKARSGHEQYF.

This clonotype was counted a few times. The genes are TRBV29-1 and TRBJ2-3; 9 bases map to TRBD2. J gave up 6 bases and V 0 bases, and 16 bases lay outside the gene matches. Germline values: CDR1 SQVTM, CDR2 ANQGSEA. The CDR3 has 18 amino acids. The CDR3 is CSVEDPQNSGRRVDTQYF. The CDR3 nucleotides read TGCAGCGTTGAAGATCCCCAGAATAGCGGGAGAAGGGTGGATACGCAGTATTTT.

This clonotype turned up a few times. The chain is built from TRBV28 and TRBJ2-3; 10 positions match TRBD2. In germline, CDR1 is MDHEN, CDR2 SYDVKM. The CDR3 covers 16 residues. Trimming cost V 6 bases and J 3 bases; bases outside gene matches: 9. The CDR3 DNA is TGTGCCAGCAGACCGACTAGCGGGTTGGGTACAGATACGCAGTATTTT. Translation gives CASRPTSGLGTDTQYF. The full variable domain, in which reference TRBV28 and TRBJ2-3 provide the parts outside the CDR3, is DVKVTQSSRYLVKRTGEKVFLECVQDMDHENMFWYRQDPGLGLRLIYFSYDVKMKEKGDIPEGYSVSREKKERFSLILESASTNQTSMYLCASRPTSGLGTDTQYFGPGTRLTVL.

This clonotype came up a few times. The chain recombines TRBV29-1 with TRBJ2-5; TRBD2 matches at 9 bases. J gave up 4 bases and V 7 bases, and 13 bases lay outside the gene matches. Germline-derived CDR1 and CDR2 are SQVTM and ANQGSEA. The CDR3 consists of 15 residues. The CDR3 DNA is TGCAGCGCCCCGGTCGGTAGCGGGAGTAGAGAGACCCAGTACTTC. It specifies CSAPVGSGSRETQYF.

The chain is built from TRBV2 and TRBJ2-5, with TRBD1 as a possible D gene (5 bases). This CDR3 has 14 residues. V lost 5 bases and J lost 5, with 15 bases in between. Germline V CDR1 and CDR2: SNHLY, FYNNEI. The CDR3 DNA reads TGTGCCAGCAGTCCGAGACCAAGGGGTGAGACCCAGTACTTC. It translates to CASSPRPRGETQYF.

In this sample, this clonotype turned up a few times. This chain uses TRBV3-1 with TRBJ2-2; D unresolved. CDR3 size: 13 residues. The germline V gene encodes CDR1 LGHDT and CDR2 YNNKEL (reference sequence). Trimming shortened V by 5 bases and J by 7 bases, and 11 bases separated the two germline ends. CDR3: CASSFRPGGELFF. The CDR3 DNA reads as TGTGCCAGCAGCTTCCGACCAGGCGGGGAGCTGTTTTTT.

The V gene is TRBV9, the J gene TRBJ2-7; tentatively, D is TRBD2 (5 bases). CDR1 is SGDLS and CDR2 is YYNGEE in the germline V gene. The length of the CDR3 is 16 residues. V was shortened by 0 bases and J by 5 bases, with 18 bases between the two germline ends. CDR3 protein: CASSVELLASPHEQYF. DNA of the CDR3: TGTGCCAGCAGCGTAGAGCTTCTTGCTAGCCCCCACGAGCAGTACTTC.

This clonotype was seen more than once but under ten times. The CDR3 DNA reads as TGTGCCAGCATGTCCAGAAGCGGGAGGGCGGGGGCACGCACAGATACGCAGTATTTT. It codes for CASMSRSGRAGARTDTQYF. The chain couples TRBV13 to TRBJ2-3; 10 bases line up with TRBD2. The CDR3 consists of 19 residues. Trimming cost V 7 bases and J 1 base; bases outside gene matches: 17. The germline gives CDR1 PRHDT, CDR2 FYEKMQ (reference sequence).

The chain joins TRBV7-6 to TRBJ2-6; D ambiguous. Trimming pared 1 base from V and 0 bases from J, leaving 7 bases between. This CDR3 comprises 16 residues. The germline V gene has CDR1 SGHVS and CDR2 FNYEAQ. The chain's CDR3 is CASSLVSGSGANVLTF. The DNA of the CDR3 is TGTGCCAGCAGCTTAGTTTCAGGCTCTGGGGCCAACGTCCTGACTTTC.

The chain is built from TRBV9 and TRBJ2-5; 12 bases map to TRBD2. The CDR3 contains 16 residues. V trimming: 0 bases; J trimming: 3 bases; junction bases outside the gene matches: 3. From germline, CDR1 is SGDLS and CDR2 YYNGEE. The chain's CDR3 is CASSVGGLAGKETQYF. DNA of the CDR3: TGTGCCAGCAGCGTAGGCGGACTAGCGGGAAAAGAGACCCAGTACTTC.

This clonotype occurred once. This chain connects TRBV5-1 to TRBJ1-1, with a weak D call TRBD1 (5 bases). Germline V lookup: CDR1 SGHRS, CDR2 YFSETQ. The V and J ends lost 6 bases and 3 bases respectively, with 18 bases between them. The CDR3 sequence is 15 residues long. The CDR3, as DNA: TGCGCCAGCATGGCCAGGCCCTGGGGGGACACTGAAGCTTTCTTT. The encoded protein is CASMARPWGDTEAFF.

In its sample, this clonotype was seen a few times. V and J are TRBV7-2 and TRBJ2-3, with 9 bases that match TRBD2. Losses at the gene ends were 0 bases for V and 6 bases for J; bases not matched to a gene: 7. The CDR3 loop spans 16 amino acids. Germline V lookup: CDR1 SGHTA, CDR2 FQGNSA. CDR3 sequence: CASSLAGGRAGDTQYF. The CDR3 DNA is TGTGCCAGCAGCTTAGCAGGCGGGAGGGCCGGGGATACGCAGTATTTT.

This clonotype has more than one count but fewer than ten. V is TRBV18 and J is TRBJ2-1, with 11 positions matching TRBD2. The CDR3 runs to 16 residues. Germline loops: CDR1 KGHSH, CDR2 LQKENI. The V gene end was trimmed by 2 bases and the J gene end by 1 base; junction bases not matched to a gene: 1. This chain's CDR3 is CASSPGLAGSYNEQFF. As DNA, the CDR3 is TGTGCCAGCTCACCAGGACTAGCGGGTTCCTACAATGAGCAGTTCTTC.

This chain connects TRBV20-1 to TRBJ2-7, with D hard to call. Germline CDR1 is DFQATT and CDR2 is SNEGSKA (reference sequence). This CDR3 is 11 amino acids long. The ends were cut back, 2 bases at V and 6 bases at J, with 8 bases in the middle. CDR3 protein: CSARPGPEQYF. The CDR3 nucleotides are TGCAGTGCTAGACCTGGGCCCGAGCAGTACTTC.

The chain has TRBV20-1 and TRBJ2-3; 8 nucleotides agree with TRBD2. CDR1 is DFQATT and CDR2 is SNEGSKA in the germline V gene (reference sequence). V shed 3 bases and J 5 bases; nucleotides not matched to a gene: 1. The CDR3 spans 12 residues. The DNA of the CDR3 is TGCAGTGCTAGGCTAGCGGGAGATACGCAGTATTTT. It encodes CSARLAGDTQYF.

The chain uses TRBV5-1 and TRBJ2-1; possibly TRBD1 or TRBD2 for D (5 bases each). Germline V CDR1 and CDR2: SGHRS, YFSETQ. Trimming stripped 7 bases from V and 2 bases from J, with 19 bases between. The length of the CDR3 is 16 residues. CDR3 amino acids: CASGLQETGPYNEQFF. The CDR3 DNA reads TGCGCCAGCGGCCTCCAAGAAACGGGGCCCTACAATGAGCAGTTCTTC.

CDR3 loop: CSASGDHRQPQHF. The CDR3 nucleotides read TGCAGTGCTAGCGGGGATCATCGACAGCCCCAGCATTTT. The rearrangement links TRBV20-1 to TRBJ1-5; D unclear. Germline V lookup: CDR1 DFQATT, CDR2 SNEGSKA (reference sequence). Trimming pared 3 bases from V and 7 bases from J, leaving 13 bases between. The CDR3 runs to 13 residues.

The CDR3: CASSVGGFQYEQYF. The CDR3 DNA sequence: TGTGCCAGCAGCGTAGGGGGTTTTCAGTACGAGCAGTACTTC. The chain has TRBV9 and TRBJ2-7; no definite D call. V lost 0 bases and J lost 4, with 11 bases in between. CDR3 size: 14 residues. Germline CDR1 reads SGDLS; CDR2 reads YYNGEE.

J is TRBJ2-3 and V is TRBV4-1; 7 positions match TRBD2. The V gene end was trimmed by 0 bases and the J gene end by 0 bases; junction bases not matched to a gene: 6. Germline V lookup: CDR1 MGHRA, CDR2 YSYEKL. CDR3 length equals 17 residues. The CDR3 region has the DNA TGCGCCAGCAGCCAAGATCAAGCGGGGTTTAGCACAGATACGCAGTATTTT. It yields the protein CASSQDQAGFSTDTQYF.

The chain employs TRBV6-1 and TRBJ1-2, with no clear D. The CDR3 is made up of 15 amino acids. The V gene lost 2 bases and the J gene lost 2 bases, with 12 bases spanning the gap. Germline CDR1 is MNHNS and CDR2 is SASEGT. CDR3 sequence reads: CASSEWQAKNYGYTF. The CDR3 coding sequence is TGTGCCAGCAGTGAATGGCAGGCTAAGAACTATGGCTACACCTTC.

This clonotype came up a few times. This rearrangement joins TRBV5-5 to TRBJ1-4; 9 nucleotides align to TRBD1. CDR1 SGHKS and CDR2 YYEKEE come from the germline V gene (reference sequence). Trimming cost V 1 base and J 5 bases; bases outside gene matches: 9. This CDR3 spans 17 amino acids. CDR3 nucleotide sequence: TGTGCCAGCAGCTTGATAATCTGGGGACAGGGCAATGAAAAACTGTTTTTT. Translation: CASSLIIWGQGNEKLFF.

The J gene is TRBJ1-3, the V gene TRBV19, with unresolved D. CDR3 size: 15 residues. V lost 7 bases and J 0 bases, leaving 13 bases between the germline ends. The germline V gene encodes CDR1 LNHDA and CDR2 SQIVND (reference sequence). CDR3 bases: TGTGCCAGTAAGACGACACCCAGCTCTGGAAACACCATATATTTT. Protein sequence: CASKTTPSSGNTIYF. The whole variable domain, remainder taken from reference TRBV19 and TRBJ1-3, is DGGITQSPKYLFRKEGQNVTLSCEQNLNHDAMYWYRQDPGQGLRLIYYSQIVNDFQKGDIAEGYSVSREKKESFPLTVTSAQKNPTAFYLCASKTTPSSGNTIYFGEGSWLTVV.

The table lists this clonotype with a few counts. The chain carries TRBV9 and TRBJ1-4, with no clear D. The germline V gene encodes CDR1 SGDLS and CDR2 YYNGEE. The germline V and J ends were trimmed by 0 bases and 2 bases, with 5 bases remaining between them. The CDR3 extends over 14 amino acids. The CDR3 loop is CASSVAGTNEKLFF. CDR3 in DNA: TGTGCCAGCAGCGTAGCGGGGACTAATGAAAAACTGTTTTTT.

This rearrangement joins TRBV2 to TRBJ2-2; 7 nucleotides align to TRBD2. The CDR3 runs to 13 residues. J gave up 6 bases and V 5 bases, and 3 bases lay outside the gene matches. Germline V lookup: CDR1 SNHLY, CDR2 FYNNEI. The CDR3 DNA is TGTGCCAGCAGTCAGCGGGGAGCCGGGGAGCTGTTTTTT. Amino acids: CASSQRGAGELFF.

The chain has TRBV7-9 and TRBJ2-3; D unresolved. The ends were cut back, 3 bases at V and 2 bases at J, with 9 bases in the middle. There are 14 residues in the CDR3. Germline V gives CDR1 SEHNR, CDR2 FQNEAQ (reference sequence). The CDR3 sequence is CASSFGRLTDTQYF. CDR3 in DNA: TGTGCCAGCAGCTTCGGGCGTCTCACAGATACGCAGTATTTT.

The chain couples TRBV7-3 to TRBJ1-3, with D unclear. Germline assignment: CDR1 SGHTA and CDR2 FQGTGA. The length of the CDR3 is 13 residues. Trimming removed 2 bases from V and 4 bases from J, with 6 bases in between. The CDR3 DNA is TGTGCCAGCAGCTTAGCTAGCGGAAACACCATATATTTT. This encodes CASSLASGNTIYF.

The J gene is TRBJ1-5, the V gene TRBV11-2; tentatively, D is TRBD1 (6 bases). This CDR3 comprises 15 residues. V was cut by 5 bases and J by 1 base, with 12 bases left in between. Germline loops: CDR1 SGHAT, CDR2 FQNNGV. The CDR3 reads CASSPSTGSNQPQHF. In nucleotides, the CDR3 is TGTGCCAGCAGCCCCTCAACAGGGAGCAATCAGCCCCAGCATTTT.